This T cell receptor (beta chain) was recorded in a study of human T cells and chemical hapten exposure. As for the study in general: Read at 6 days, the patch tests placed 0.01% DPC on the upper back.

The library tagged individual cDNA molecules with unique molecular identifiers. MiXCR was run by TCRdb on the RACE reads, yielding one entry per CDR3 protein. The sample lists about 110,000 distinct CDR3 sequences, nearly 35% seen once, with 2.5% to 3.5% in the top ten. In regard to this clonotype: What it binds is not known.

This CDR3 has 15 residues. V shed 1 base and J shed 0 bases, with 9 bases lying between them. The germline gives CDR1 SGHTA, CDR2 FQGTGA. Study-wide results and caveats: Higher patch test scores went with higher counts of PT1 expanded TCRs.

Specified time point: patch test 3, about 24 weeks after DPC sensitization. Treatment given: therapeutic diphenylcyclopropenone sensitization with weekly scalp DPC. Blood, whole and unfractionated, served as the source for total RNA extraction. The V and J genes are TRBV7-3 and TRBJ1-1; no clear D gene. The receptor's source is a man aged 40-49 years with alopecia areata. Some clones in this sample may be carry-over from other donors' samples. Sequencing used whole blood, obtained in connection with sensitization to the hapten diphenylcyclopropenone (DPC). CDR3 DNA sequence: TGTGCCAGCAGCTTAAACCCACTTGTGAACACTGAAGCTTTCTTT. It yields the protein CASSLNPLVNTEAFF.